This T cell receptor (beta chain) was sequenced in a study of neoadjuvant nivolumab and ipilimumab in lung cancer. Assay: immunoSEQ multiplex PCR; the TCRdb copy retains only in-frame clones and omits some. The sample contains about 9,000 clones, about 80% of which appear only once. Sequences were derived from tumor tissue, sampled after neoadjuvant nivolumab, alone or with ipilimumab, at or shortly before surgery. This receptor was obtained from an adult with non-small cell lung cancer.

The DNA of the CDR3 is TGTGCCAGCATGACAGGGGGGAGCACTGAAGCTTTCTTT. Its translation: CASMTGGSTEAFF. The J gene is TRBJ1-1, the V gene TRBV5-6; 9 positions match TRBD1. The CDR3 has 13 amino acids. CDR1 and CDR2 (germline): SGHDT, YYEEEE. Trimming removed 6 bases from V and 4 bases from J; junction bases left unmatched: 4.